This T cell receptor beta chain was found in a study of somatic mutations in cytotoxic T cells in rheumatoid arthritis (TCRdb year 2017). With regard to the full study: Right after diagnosis and prior to the start of any treatment, 30 ml EDTA of peripheral blood was drawn from patients. Sorted V beta1+ cells also underwent TCRB sequencing, and some V beta antibody-stained T-cell populations were flow-sorted at nearly 100% purity on a FACSAria II or Sony SH800. The study asked whether expanded CD8+ T-cell clones in newly diagnosed, untreated rheumatoid arthritis carry somatic mutations, and used TCRB deep sequencing to characterize clonality. TCRB deep sequencing was performed for under 75 rheumatoid arthritis patients and around 22 healthy controls. The median ages of the patient and control groups were essentially identical. On the study overall, not on this receptor specifically: CD8+ T-cell clonality did not differ significantly between rheumatoid arthritis patients and age-matched healthy controls. The slight TRBV07 underrepresentation in patients was not adjusted for multiple comparisons. The expanded CD8+ clones had unknown antigen targets, and not appearing in virus-specific databases did not rule out that they were virus-specific. Healthy controls showed no age-related increase in CD8+ clonality, whereas patients did (Spearman r ≈ 0.5). The largest CD8+ clone made up more than 20% of CD8+ cells in about an eighth of the 65 patients, and blood and synovial fluid shared several identical CD8+ TCRB sequences.

Genomic DNA underwent TCRB CDR3 sequencing using the immunoSEQ assay. The paper's data handling went like this. When patient CD8+ clones exceeding 1% were checked against published virus-specific TCRB sequences, only a few matched. Only productive TCRB rearrangements were included in the analyses. A clone was defined by a unique TCRB CDR3 sequence, and clonality was computed as a productive clonality index based on Shannon entropy. Repertoire overlap for a pair of samples was computed from each clone's template counts relative to total templates per sample. A correlation with a Spearman r of more than 0.6 was found between V-gene usage by flow cytometry and V-gene usage by TCRB sequencing. TCRdb stores this immuneACCESS table with in-frame sequences only. Part of the clones is absent; in the studies checked, under half of the shortfall reflects unresolved V genes, and no reason is known for the rest. For V, J and clone size, that table is used; D and trimming come from the DNA. The sample data list some 17,000 clones, and approximately 80% of these were observed just once. Together, the top ten hold roughly a fifth of the sample.

Per the germline V gene (reference sequence), MNHEY is the CDR1 and SMNVEV is the CDR2. Trimming at the junction amounts to 4 bases on V and 2 bases on J, and the germline ends lie 5 bases apart. CDR3 length: 13 amino acids, cysteine to phenylalanine. Only the CDR3 DNA stays, 39 bases, in frame from base 1. This clone was picked up one time. Its antigen is unknown. No much larger clone exists at a distance of one base, and base qualities are not known. CD4+ and CD8+ cells were isolated by positive magnetic bead selection on an AutoMACS, and purity was checked by flow cytometry. After a first flow cytometry screen using a TCR V beta antibody panel, clonal expansions were characterized through TCRB deep sequencing of sorted CD8+ fractions. Peripheral blood mononuclear cells were obtained using density gradient separation with Ficoll-Paque PLUS. Nucleospin Tissue or Tissue XS kits were used to extract DNA from CD4-enriched, CD8-enriched or PBMC samples, and a Qubit 2.0 fluorometer was used for quantification.

This chain is built from TRBV27 and TRBJ2-2; the D gene is not confidently resolved. Sequenced input: CD8+ T cells sorted from blood. The sequence derives from an adult with rheumatoid arthritis. The sequenced DNA: TGTGCCAGCAGTTGGCAAAACACCGGGGAGCTGTTTTTT. Protein translation: CASSWQNTGELFF.